The TCR beta chain described here comes from a study of cytomegalovirus exposure and HLA in healthy donors. Across the whole study: Some 85 million unique TCRs, all from HLA-typed donors, were included in an early release of the data. Most donors, roughly 84% of 398 genotyped, fell in the Caucasian-associated ancestry cluster.

The PCR had 60 Vbeta and 13 Jbeta primers. Methods used by the authors: Later reanalysis found approximately 80 million unique TCR beta chains, roughly 9.9 million of them shared. Measured with immunoSEQ multiplex PCR; TCRdb has only the in-frame clones, and not every one. The DNA was the basis for D and trimming; V, J and clone size are from that table. The sample holds roughly 200,000 clones; about 80% are singletons and the top ten take about 1.9%. The CDR3 loop spans 14 amino acids. Germline lookup yields CDR1 SNHLY and CDR2 FYNNEI. V was pared by 5 bases and J by 2 bases, with 6 bases of the junction left unmatched.

Sequencing used PBMCs. This chain connects TRBV2 to TRBJ2-7; 7 bases match TRBD1. The TCR originated in a man aged 25-40 years in good health and CMV-seronegative. CDR3 sequence reads: CASSYTGQTYEQYF. The CDR3 DNA reads TGTGCCAGCAGTTATACGGGACAGACCTACGAGCAGTACTTC.